The sequence of this T cell receptor (beta chain) was determined in a study of stem cell transplantation in POMP-related autoinflammatory disease. Study context: The study hypothesized thymoproteasome defects skew the TRB repertoire via impaired CD8+ selection. Study results and caveats: PRAID patients trended toward lower TRB diversity and higher clonality in all analyzed T-cell subsets.

The CDR3 is 14 amino acids. Germline assignment: CDR1 SEHNR and CDR2 FQNEAQ (reference sequence). Trimming cost V 1 base and J 3 bases, with 9 bases left between them. Profiling relied on immunoSEQ multiplex PCR, and the TCRdb table lists in-frame clones only, not all of them. This table holds about 32,000 clones, about 86% found once. This clone was seen a handful of times. Its cognate antigen is unknown. The rearrangement links TRBV7-9 to TRBJ1-2; D is uncertain. This sequence was found in a human donor with POMP-related autoinflammation and immune dysregulation (PRAID). Sequences were derived from CD4+ T cells from PBMCs, sampled before stem cell transplantation. The CDR3 region is CASSLDRVHYGYTF. The CDR3 DNA reads TGTGCCAGCAGCTTAGACCGGGTCCACTATGGCTACACCTTC.